The clone carrying this TCR beta chain was counted only a few times. Its antigen is as yet unknown. There are 15 residues in the CDR3. Trimming cost V 3 bases and J 0 bases, with 10 bases left between them. Looked up from germline, CDR1 is LNHDA and CDR2 is SQIVND (reference sequence). PCR amplification relied on 60 Vbeta primers (plus 13 Jbeta primers). The method was immunoSEQ multiplex PCR; TCRdb's version includes in-frame clones alone and lacks a portion of them. This sample has under 90,000 clones, with roughly 74% found just once. This record belongs to a study of cytomegalovirus exposure and HLA in healthy donors. The wider study: Genetic ancestry analysis placed over 65% of the roughly 400 donors that were genotyped in the Caucasian-associated cluster. Study-level results: CMV serostatus was the sole immune exposure information available. The study designated 164 TCR beta chains cytomegalovirus-associated.

Sequencing input: PBMCs. This sequence joins TRBV19 and TRBJ2-3; maybe TRBD2 (6 bases). This clonotype was sampled from a man aged 35-49 years in good health and CMV-seronegative. CDR3 nucleotide sequence: TGTGCCAGTAGTATTACCGGGACTAGCACAGATACGCAGTATTTT. Protein: CASSITGTSTDTQYF.